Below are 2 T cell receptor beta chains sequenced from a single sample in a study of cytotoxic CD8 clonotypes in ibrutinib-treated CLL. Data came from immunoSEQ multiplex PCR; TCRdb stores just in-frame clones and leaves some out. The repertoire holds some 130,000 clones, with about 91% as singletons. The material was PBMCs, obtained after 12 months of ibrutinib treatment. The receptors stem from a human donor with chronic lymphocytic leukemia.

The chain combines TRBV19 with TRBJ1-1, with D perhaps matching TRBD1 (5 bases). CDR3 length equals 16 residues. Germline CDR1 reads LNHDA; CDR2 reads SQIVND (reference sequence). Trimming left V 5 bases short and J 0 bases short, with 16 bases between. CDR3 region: CASSLNRGNMNTEAFF. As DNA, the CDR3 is TGTGCCAGTAGTCTAAACCGGGGGAACATGAACACTGAAGCTTTCTTT.

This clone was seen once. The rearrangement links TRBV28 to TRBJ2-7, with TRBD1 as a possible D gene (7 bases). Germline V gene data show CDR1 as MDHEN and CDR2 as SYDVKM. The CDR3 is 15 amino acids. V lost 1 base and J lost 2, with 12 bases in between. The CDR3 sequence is CASSLSTGEAYEQYF. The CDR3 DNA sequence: TGTGCCAGCAGTTTATCAACAGGGGAGGCCTACGAGCAGTACTTC.